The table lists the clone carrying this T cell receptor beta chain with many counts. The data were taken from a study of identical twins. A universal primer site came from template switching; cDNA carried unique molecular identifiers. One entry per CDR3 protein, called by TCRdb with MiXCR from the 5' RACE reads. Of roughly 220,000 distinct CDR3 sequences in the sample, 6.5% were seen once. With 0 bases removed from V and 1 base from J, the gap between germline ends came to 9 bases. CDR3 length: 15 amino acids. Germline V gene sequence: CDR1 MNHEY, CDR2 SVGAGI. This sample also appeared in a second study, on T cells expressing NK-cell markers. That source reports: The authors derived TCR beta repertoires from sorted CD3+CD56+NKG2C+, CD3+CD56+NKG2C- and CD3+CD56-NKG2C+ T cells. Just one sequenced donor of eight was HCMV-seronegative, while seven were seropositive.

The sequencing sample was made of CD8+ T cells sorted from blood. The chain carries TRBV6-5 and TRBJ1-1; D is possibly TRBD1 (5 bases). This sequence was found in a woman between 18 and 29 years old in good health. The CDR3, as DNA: TGTGCCAGCAGTTACTCAAGGGACGGGAACACTGAAGCTTTCTTT. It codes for CASSYSRDGNTEAFF.